The entry below gives a single TCR beta chain sequence along with its context. Its recognized antigen is unknown. Base qualities are missing; no much larger clone stands one base away. Library method: the immunoSEQ multiplex PCR assay. The paper's processing steps were these. A statistical classification framework was built to diagnose cytomegalovirus status from the catalog of TCR beta chain sequences. This is the immuneACCESS table as TCRdb keeps it, with only in-frame sequences that have V and J called. A part of the clones is gone; compared with another copy, unresolved V genes explain less than half, and the rest is unexplained. V, J and clone size are those of that table, while D and trimming were read from the DNA. The sample includes approximately 160,000 clones, with 70% to 90% observed a single time. About 3% of the sample is in the top ten clones. In the germline V gene, CDR1 corresponds to MNHNS and CDR2 to SASEGT. Cut back by 3 bases and 0 bases, the V and J ends lie 11 bases apart. The CDR3 contains 15 residues, cysteine and phenylalanine counted. Left in the record is the CDR3 DNA by itself, 45 bases read in frame from the first base.

Donors formed part of the validation cohort, which comprised about 120 subjects and was distinct from the first cohort of under 850 subjects. The sample comes from a study of cytomegalovirus exposure and HLA in healthy donors (dated by TCRdb to the late 2010s). Looking at the study overall: According to a later analysis, one platform produced both the approximately 110 validation repertoires and the 666 repertoires of the first cohort. To predict cytomegalovirus infection status, the study combined high-throughput TCR immunosequencing, statistical association of individual TCRs with disease status, and machine learning. Besides the first cohort of more than 650 subjects, a separate validation cohort made up of around 120 different subjects was used. The aim of the study was to test whether cataloging public T cell receptors could identify signatures of past pathogen exposure.

The study at large found these results: The classifier was reported to diagnose cytomegalovirus status with high specificity and sensitivity in both the original and validation cohorts. The study gave a list of 150 to 200 TCR beta chains associated with cytomegalovirus. While some public TCRs were present in many individuals, most TCR sequences turned up only very rarely across donors. All 120 or so repertoires were used to score co-occurrence in the validation cohort in a later analysis, because that analysis had no HLA typing for the cohort. Three of the identified cytomegalovirus-associated TCR beta chains were confirmed in vitro to be specific for cytomegalovirus antigens. It was suggested by the authors that the approach could potentially be generalized to other disease states and immunological phenotypes. Subsequent analysis determined that TCRs grouped into clusters in the first cohort also showed a tendency toward co-occurrence across the approximately 120 validation repertoires, and 90% to 95% of cluster scores exceeded 0.

The chain uses TRBV6-1 and TRBJ2-5; the best D guess is TRBD1, with 6 bases matching. The sequence was obtained from a woman aged 18-35 years in good health and CMV-seropositive. The sequencing input was PBMCs. At the DNA level, the sequence is TGTGCCAGCAGTGAGACTACAGGGAACCAAGAGACCCAGTACTTC. Translated, it gives CASSETTGNQETQYF.